Following are 20 T cell receptor beta chains from one sample sequenced in a study of blood T cell repertoires in COVID-19. TCRdb's copy holds only in-frame clones and misses some; the assay was immunoSEQ multiplex PCR. This sample has approximately 84,000 clones, with over 70% found just once. The source material was peripheral blood. Receptors were obtained from a man aged 50 to 59 with active or convalescent COVID-19.

This clone has just a few counts. This chain uses TRBV14 with TRBJ1-2; 7 bases match TRBD1. This CDR3 comprises 14 residues. Unmatched junction bases numbered 2, after V lost 0 bases and J lost 4 bases. In germline, CDR1 is SGHDN, CDR2 FVKESK. DNA for the CDR3: TGTGCCAGCAGCCAAGAAGGGACAGTCTATGGCTACACCTTC. This translates into CASSQEGTVYGYTF.

The chain couples TRBV5-1 to TRBJ2-1; possible D gene TRBD2, 5 bases. Germline CDR1 reads SGHRS; CDR2 reads YFSETQ. The CDR3 loop spans 12 amino acids. Trimming took 4 bases from V and 7 from J, leaving 9 bases between them. The DNA for the CDR3 is TGCGCCAGCAGCCCCACGGGGAATGAGCAGTTCTTC. As protein: CASSPTGNEQFF.

The chain is built from TRBV7-3 and TRBJ2-3, with a weak D call TRBD2 (6 bases). CDR3 length: 15 residues. CDR1 and CDR2 (germline): SGHTA, FQGTGA. Trimming took 4 bases from V and 5 from J, leaving 16 bases between them. The CDR3 sequence: CASSSNGGEGDTQYF. CDR3 DNA sequence: TGTGCCAGCAGCTCTAACGGGGGTGAGGGAGATACGCAGTATTTT.

Only a few counts were recorded for this clone. This chain links TRBV5-1 with TRBJ2-2; 7 bases line up with TRBD1. Germline CDR1 and CDR2: SGHRS and YFSETQ. V gave up 4 bases and J gave up 1 base; unmatched junction bases: 4. This CDR3 is 15 amino acids long. The CDR3 bases are TGCGCCAGCAGCGAGGGGGCGCGGAACACCGGGGAGCTGTTTTTT. Its translation is CASSEGARNTGELFF.

J is TRBJ2-5 and V is TRBV6-5; possibly TRBD2 for D (6 bases). Germline values: CDR1 MNHEY, CDR2 SVGAGI. V was shortened by 6 bases and J by 4 bases, with 15 bases between the two germline ends. CDR3 size: 14 residues. CDR3 sequence: CASRKTGVGETQYF. DNA of the CDR3: TGTGCCAGCAGGAAAACGGGGGTGGGAGAGACCCAGTACTTC.

The chain employs TRBV24-1 and TRBJ1-1; D gene uncertain. CDR1 and CDR2 (germline): KGHDR, SFDVKD. V was trimmed by 7 bases and J by 2 bases, leaving 7 bases between them. The CDR3 extends over 12 amino acids. CDR3 DNA sequence: TGTGCCACCAGCGGGGTCAACACTGAAGCTTTCTTT. Encoded protein: CATSGVNTEAFF.

This rearrangement joins TRBV4-3 to TRBJ2-7; weak D call: TRBD2 (7 bases). Trimming removed 0 bases at V and 6 bases at J, with 18 bases between. This CDR3 region has 16 residues. CDR1 is LGHNA and CDR2 is YSLEER in the germline V gene. For the CDR3, the DNA is TGCGCCAGCAGCCAAGATCCACCCAGGGAGGGGGTCGAGCAGTACTTC. It is translated as CASSQDPPREGVEQYF.

A few counts support this clone. This chain uses TRBV5-1 with TRBJ1-5; 7 bases align to TRBD1. The CDR3 loop spans 15 amino acids. With 0 bases clipped from V and 4 bases from J, the junction kept 4 bases outside the gene matches. CDR1 SGHRS and CDR2 YFSETQ come from the germline V gene. CDR3 amino acids: CASSLDGTANQPQHF. The DNA of the CDR3 is TGCGCCAGCAGCTTGGACGGGACAGCTAATCAGCCCCAGCATTTT.

The chain joins TRBV18 to TRBJ1-1, with a possible D match to TRBD1 (5 bases). The germline V gene has CDR1 KGHSH and CDR2 LQKENI. V gave up 3 bases and J gave up 4 bases, with 12 bases separating them. The CDR3 covers 14 residues. This CDR3 is CASSPEGSGTEAFF. The CDR3 region has the DNA TGTGCCAGCTCACCGGAGGGGTCGGGCACTGAAGCTTTCTTT.

V is TRBV3-1 (or the pseudogene TRBV3-2) and J is TRBJ1-1; 8 bases are shared with TRBD1. The CDR3 is 13 amino acids. Germline V gives CDR1 LGHDT, CDR2 YNNKEL (reference sequence). V trimming: 5 bases; J trimming: 5 bases; junction bases outside the gene matches: 4. The CDR3 DNA sequence: TGTGCCAGCAGCGGGACAGGAGGGACTGAAGCTTTCTTT. The encoded protein is CASSGTGGTEAFF.

The sample holds one count of this clone. This chain joins TRBV11-3 and TRBJ2-3; TRBD1 matches at 7 bases. From germline, CDR1 is SGHNT and CDR2 YENEEA. The CDR3 is 16 residues long. V lost 0 bases and J lost 1; bases outside the gene matches: 4. DNA of the CDR3: TGTGCCAGCAGCTTAGATCAGGGGGTGGGCACAGATACGCAGTATTTT. Translating gives CASSLDQGVGTDTQYF.

This chain joins TRBV6-1 and TRBJ1-2, with TRBD1 matching over 12 bases. After removal of 3 bases from V and 4 bases from J, the junction contained 6 bases not matched to a gene. This CDR3 comprises 16 residues. Germline CDR1 reads MNHNS; CDR2 reads SASEGT. In DNA form, the CDR3 reads TGTGCCAGCAGTGAGACCGGGACAGGGGGCGTCTATGGCTACACCTTC. It yields the protein CASSETGTGGVYGYTF.

V usage is TRBV6-2 or TRBV6-3 and J usage is TRBJ2-2; D call uncertain. Germline CDR1 and CDR2: MNHEY and SVGEGT. CDR3 length equals 14 residues. V was clipped by 5 bases and J by 0 bases, with 7 bases between them. The CDR3 here is CASSLPANTGELFF. DNA of the CDR3: TGTGCCAGCAGTCTTCCAGCGAACACCGGGGAGCTGTTTTTT.

The chain joins TRBV7-2 to TRBJ2-7, with 13 bases that match TRBD2. V shed 2 bases, J shed 3 bases, and the junction held 1 base outside the gene matches. The CDR3 length is 15 residues. The germline gives CDR1 SGHTA, CDR2 FQGNSA. In DNA form, the CDR3 reads TGTGCCAGCAGCTTATGGACTAGCGGGGGCTACGAGCAGTACTTC. As protein: CASSLWTSGGYEQYF.

V and J are TRBV24-1 and TRBJ2-2, with 8 bases fitting TRBD2. Trimming at V came to 9 bases and at J to 7 bases, leaving 15 bases not matched to a gene. There are 16 residues in the CDR3. From germline, CDR1 is KGHDR and CDR2 SFDVKD. The CDR3 here is CATYYRGGQEGGELFF. The CDR3 DNA follows: TGTGCCACCTACTATCGGGGGGGCCAGGAAGGCGGGGAGCTGTTTTTT.

This chain links TRBV3-1 (or the pseudogene TRBV3-2) with TRBJ1-2; unclear D gene. V was trimmed by 3 bases and J by 5 bases, leaving 13 bases between them. The CDR3 consists of 14 residues. Germline V gene sequence: CDR1 LGHDT, CDR2 YNNKEL (reference sequence). CDR3 sequence (DNA): TGTGCCAGCAGCCAGCAGTCACCGGGATATGGCTACACCTTC. Its translation: CASSQQSPGYGYTF.

This clone was seen a handful of times. This chain uses TRBV5-1 with TRBJ1-1; 7 nucleotides line up with TRBD1. The CDR3 consists of 14 residues. The V segment lost 9 bases and the J segment 3 bases; nucleotides outside the gene matches: 11. Germline CDR1 reads SGHRS; CDR2 reads YFSETQ. The CDR3 nucleotides read TGCGCCACCAAGATATCGGGGACAGACACTGAAGCTTTCTTT. Protein: CATKISGTDTEAFF. Looking up the rest from reference TRBV5-1 and TRBJ1-1 gives the full variable domain: KAGVTQTPRYLIKTRGQQVTLSCSPISGHRSVSWYQQTPGQGLQFLFEYFSETQRNKGNFPGRFSGRQFSNSRSEMNVSTLELGDSALYLCATKISGTDTEAFFGQGTRLTVV.

V usage is TRBV20-1 and J usage is TRBJ2-7, with D tentatively TRBD1 (5 bases). Germline-derived CDR1 and CDR2 are DFQATT and SNEGSKA (reference sequence). The CDR3 has 11 residues. The V and J ends lost 3 bases and 6 bases respectively, with 9 bases between them. The CDR3 nucleotides read TGCAGTGCTAGTGCTGGGGCCGAGCAGTACTTC. It translates to CSASAGAEQYF.

J is TRBJ1-2 and V is TRBV5-1; 9 bases match TRBD1. CDR1 is SGHRS and CDR2 is YFSETQ in the germline V gene. V shed 4 bases, J shed 4 bases, and the junction held 8 bases outside the gene matches. There are 15 residues in the CDR3. CDR3 DNA sequence: TGCGCCAGCAGCGAGGGGGACAGGGAGATCTATGGCTACACCTTC. Its translation is CASSEGDREIYGYTF.

V gene TRBV27 combines with J gene TRBJ2-7; TRBD1 aligns across 7 bases. The V gene end was trimmed by 5 bases and the J gene end by 0 bases; junction bases not matched to a gene: 7. Germline CDR1 and CDR2: MNHEY and SMNVEV (reference sequence). This CDR3 comprises 15 residues. CDR3 coding DNA: TGTGCCAGCAGTCCTCGGACAGGATCCTCCTACGAGCAGTACTTC. It is translated as CASSPRTGSSYEQYF.